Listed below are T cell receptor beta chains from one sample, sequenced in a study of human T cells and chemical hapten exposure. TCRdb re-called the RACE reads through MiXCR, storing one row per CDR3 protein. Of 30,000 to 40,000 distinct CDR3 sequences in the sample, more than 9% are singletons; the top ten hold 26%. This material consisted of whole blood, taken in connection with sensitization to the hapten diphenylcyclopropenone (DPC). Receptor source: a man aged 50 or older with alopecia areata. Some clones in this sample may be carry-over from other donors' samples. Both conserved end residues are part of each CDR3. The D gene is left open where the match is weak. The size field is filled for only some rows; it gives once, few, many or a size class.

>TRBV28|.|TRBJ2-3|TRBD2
TGTGCCGGCCAGACTAGCGGGAGCACAGATACGCAGTATTTT
CAGQTSGSTDTQYF
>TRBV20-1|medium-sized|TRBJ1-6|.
TGCAGTGGACAGCATGCCCTCCACTTT
CSGQHALHF
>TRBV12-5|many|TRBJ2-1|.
TGTGCTAGTGGTTTGGATTCTTGGGATTTGATACAGTTCTTC
CASGLDSWDLIQFF
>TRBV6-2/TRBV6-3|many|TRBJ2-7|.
TGTGCCAGCACCGATTTAGGCGAGCAGTACTTC
CASTDLGEQYF
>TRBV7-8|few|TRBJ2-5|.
TGTGCCAGCAGCTTAGTTGAGGGGTCAAACGGGGAGACCCAGTACTTC
CASSLVEGSNGETQYF
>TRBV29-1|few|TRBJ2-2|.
TGCAGCGTTGTAGGGGAAACCGGGGAGCTGTTTTTT
CSVVGETGELFF
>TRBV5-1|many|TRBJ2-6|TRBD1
TGCGCCAGCAGCTCGACAGGGCTTGGGGCCAACGTCCTGACTTTC
CASSSTGLGANVLTF
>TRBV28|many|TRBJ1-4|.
TGTGCCAGCAGCCTCGGGGGTCGGCAAGAAAAACTGTTTTTT
CASSLGGRQEKLFF
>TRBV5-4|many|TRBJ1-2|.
TGTGCCAGCAGCTTGGTTATGGGGAACTTTAACTATGGCTACACCTTC
CASSLVMGNFNYGYTF
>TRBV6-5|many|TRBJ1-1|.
TGTGCCAGCAGTTACTCTGGCGGAAGTGAAGCTTTCTTT
CASSYSGGSEAFF
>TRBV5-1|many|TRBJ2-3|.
TGCGCCAGCAGCACAGGATCTAGCACAGATACGCAGTATTTT
CASSTGSSTDTQYF
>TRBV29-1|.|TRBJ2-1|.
TGCAGCGCAGGGATGGATTGGAAGAATGAGCAGTTCTTC
CSAGMDWKNEQFF
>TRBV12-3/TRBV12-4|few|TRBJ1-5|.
TGTGCCAGTCAAACGGGGCGGAATCAGCCCCAGCATTTT
CASQTGRNQPQHF
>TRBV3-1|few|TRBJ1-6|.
TGTGCCAGCAGCCAAGACCAGGGTGGTTCACCCCTCCACTTT
CASSQDQGGSPLHF
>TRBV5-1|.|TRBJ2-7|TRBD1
TGCGCCAGCAGCCTTGGACAGGGGGCGGACGAGCAGTACTTC
CASSLGQGADEQYF
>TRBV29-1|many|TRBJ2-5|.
TGCAGCGTTGAACGGCTAGAAGAGACCCAGTACTTC
CSVERLEETQYF
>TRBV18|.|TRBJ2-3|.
TGTGCCAGCTCCCATCGGGCTGGGGGCGGCACAGATACGCAGTATTTT
CASSHRAGGGTDTQYF
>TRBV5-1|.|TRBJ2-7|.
TGCGCCAGCAGCCTCGGGGGAGGCCAACCCTACGAGCAGTACTTC
CASSLGGGQPYEQYF
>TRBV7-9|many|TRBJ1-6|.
TGTGCCAGCAGCTCCCCTAATTCACCCCTCCACTTT
CASSSPNSPLHF
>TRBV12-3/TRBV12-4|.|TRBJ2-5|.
TGTGCCAGCAGTTTAGCTAGTGGTAGGACCCAGTACTTC
CASSLASGRTQYF
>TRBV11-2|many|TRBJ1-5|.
TGCGCCAGCAGCTTGGCCGGGGGCAATCAGCCCCAGCATTTT
CASSLAGGNQPQHF
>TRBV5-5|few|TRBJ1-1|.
TGTGCCAGCAGAAATACAGGGCTTCGGACTGAAGCTTTCTTT
CASRNTGLRTEAFF
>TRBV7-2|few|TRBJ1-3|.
TGTGCCAGCAGCATTCATACTGGAAACACCATATATTTT
CASSIHTGNTIYF
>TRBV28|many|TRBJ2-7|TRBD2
TGTGCCAGCAGAACCGCCGGGACTAGCGGGAGGGGGAACTACGAGCAGTACTTC
CASRTAGTSGRGNYEQYF
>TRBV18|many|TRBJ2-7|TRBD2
TGTGCCAGCTCCATTCTAGCGGGAGTGGGTGAGCAGTACTTC
CASSILAGVGEQYF
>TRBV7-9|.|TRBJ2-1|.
TGTGCCAGCAGCCGCACTACGGGCAATGAGCAGTTCTTC
CASSRTTGNEQFF
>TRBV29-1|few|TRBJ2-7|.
TGCAGCGTTGTTGACCGGCGAGGGCAGTACTTC
CSVVDRRGQYF
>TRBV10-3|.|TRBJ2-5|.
TGTGCCATCAGACGGCCAGCGGAAGAGACCCAGTACTTC
CAIRRPAEETQYF
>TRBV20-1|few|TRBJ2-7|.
TGCAGTGCCCTCCGAATGGGGAGCTCCTACGAGCAGTACTTC
CSALRMGSSYEQYF
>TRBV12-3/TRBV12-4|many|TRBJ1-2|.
TGTGCCAGCAGTCTCGGGAGGACAGATACGTCTGACTACACCTTC
CASSLGRTDTSDYTF
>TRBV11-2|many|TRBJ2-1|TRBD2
TGTGCCAGCAGCTTACTGCCTAGCGGATACAATGAGCAGTTCTTC
CASSLLPSGYNEQFF
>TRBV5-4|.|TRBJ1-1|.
TGTGCCAGCAGCTCGGCGGGGGGGCAGTACACTGAAGCTTTCTTT
CASSSAGGQYTEAFF
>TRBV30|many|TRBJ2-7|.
TGTGCCTGGAGTAAAGCATTCTACGAGCAGTACTTC
CAWSKAFYEQYF
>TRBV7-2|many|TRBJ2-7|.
TGTGCCAGCAGCTTAGCGGCAGGAGAGTACGAGCAGTACTTC
CASSLAAGEYEQYF
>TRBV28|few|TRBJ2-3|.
TGTGCCAGCTCAAGTGCCCTGACAGATACGCAGTATTTT
CASSSALTDTQYF
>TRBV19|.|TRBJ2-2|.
TGTGCCAGTAGTGTGGGTTCGGCGAACACCGGGGAGCTGTTTTTT
CASSVGSANTGELFF
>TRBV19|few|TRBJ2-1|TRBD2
TGTGCCAGTAGTATGGGGACTAGCGGGATCTACAATGAGCAGTTCTTC
CASSMGTSGIYNEQFF
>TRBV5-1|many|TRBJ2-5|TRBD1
TGCGCCAGCAGCCCTGGGACAGTCTCCGAAGAGACCCAGTACTTC
CASSPGTVSEETQYF
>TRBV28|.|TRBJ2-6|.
TGTGCCAGCAGTTTTGCAGGCTTCTCTGGGGCCAACGTCCTGACTTTC
CASSFAGFSGANVLTF
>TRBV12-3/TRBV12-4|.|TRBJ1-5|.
TGTGCCAGCAGTTTAGCGCAGGCACCCCAGCCCCAGCATTTT
CASSLAQAPQPQHF
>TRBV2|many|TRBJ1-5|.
TGTGCCAGCAGTGGTGAAGGCGGCAATCAGCCCCAGCATTTT
CASSGEGGNQPQHF
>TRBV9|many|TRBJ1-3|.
TGTGCCAGCAGCGCCCCAGTTGGAAACACCATATATTTT
CASSAPVGNTIYF
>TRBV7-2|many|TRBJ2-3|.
TGTGCCAGCACCAATAGGGGTGCAGATACGCAGTATTTT
CASTNRGADTQYF
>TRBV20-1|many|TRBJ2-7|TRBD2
TGCAGTGTCCTTGGACTAGTCTACGAGCAGTACTTC
CSVLGLVYEQYF
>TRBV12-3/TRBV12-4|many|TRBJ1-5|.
TGTGCCAGCAGTTCTCCGCGGGGCGATCAGCCCCAGCATTTT
CASSSPRGDQPQHF
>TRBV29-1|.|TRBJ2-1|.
TGCAGCGCAGGGACAACCTACAATGAGCAGTTCTTC
CSAGTTYNEQFF
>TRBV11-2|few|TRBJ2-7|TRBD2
TGTGCCAGCAGCTTACTCCTAGCGGCAATGCGAGGGGAGCAGTACTTC
CASSLLLAAMRGEQYF
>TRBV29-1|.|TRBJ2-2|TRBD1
TGCAGCGTAGGGACAGGGGGAGTTAGCGTGACCACCGGGGAGCTGTTTTTT
CSVGTGGVSVTTGELFF
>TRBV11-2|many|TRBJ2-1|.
TGTGCCAGCAGCTTACTCCGTAGCGAGTACAATGAGCAGTTCTTC
CASSLLRSEYNEQFF
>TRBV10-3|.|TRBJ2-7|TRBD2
TGTGCCACCGGGACTAGCGGGGACGAGCAGTACTTC
CATGTSGDEQYF
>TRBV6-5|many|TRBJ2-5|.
TGTGCCAGCAGTTACGGTGGACAAATAGAGACCCAGTACTTC
CASSYGGQIETQYF
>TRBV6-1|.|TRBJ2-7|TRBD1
TGTGCCAGCAGTGAAGCCGGGACAGTAGCATACGAGCAGTACTTC
CASSEAGTVAYEQYF
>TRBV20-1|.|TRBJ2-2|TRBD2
TGCAGTGCTAGAAAGCGGGAGTCCGGGGAGCTGTTTTTT
CSARKRESGELFF
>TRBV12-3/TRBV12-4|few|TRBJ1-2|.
TGTGCCAGCAGCCATGGCCTAGAGTATGGCTACACCTTC
CASSHGLEYGYTF
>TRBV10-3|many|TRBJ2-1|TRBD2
TGTGCCATCACGCGGGAGGGCCCGTATACTACGAGCTCCTACAATGAGCAGTTCTTC
CAITREGPYTTSSYNEQFF
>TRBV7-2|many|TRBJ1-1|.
TGTGCCAGCAGCTTAGTGTTGGGGTTACAAGCTGAAGCTTTCTTT
CASSLVLGLQAEAFF
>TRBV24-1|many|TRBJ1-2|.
TGTGCCACGAAAATATGGGGGAGCTATGGCTACACCTTC
CATKIWGSYGYTF
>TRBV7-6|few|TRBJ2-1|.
TGTGCCAGCAGCTTAGGCCTACTAGGCGAGCAGTTCTTC
CASSLGLLGEQFF
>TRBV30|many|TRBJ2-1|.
TGTGCCTGGAGAGGGATCCAGCAGTTCTTC
CAWRGIQQFF